This T cell receptor beta chain was sequenced for a study of beta chain features in type 1 diabetes. Study-level results: Within each of all four CD4+ subsets, Type 1 diabetes patients had TCRB CDR3s that were moderately but significantly shorter.

V lost 0 bases, J lost 1 base, and 3 bases stayed unmatched. CDR3 size: 16 residues. Germline-derived CDR1 and CDR2 are MNHEY and SVGAGI. As to this clone: Its antigen is still unknown.

Investigators reverse transcribed all isolated RNA, so they sequenced expressed TCRB transcripts. Method: immunoSEQ multiplex PCR; TCRdb's copy keeps in-frame clones and lacks some. The data show roughly 150,000 clones, approximately 10% seen once. V usage is TRBV6-5 and J usage is TRBJ2-5; 9 bases line up with TRBD2. The sequenced sample consisted of central memory CD4+ T cells from blood. This TCR was sampled from a man under 40 with type 1 diabetes. The CDR3, as DNA: TGTGCCAGCAGTTACTCAGGGACTAGCAGCCAAGAGACCCAGTACTTC. It is translated as CASSYSGTSSQETQYF.